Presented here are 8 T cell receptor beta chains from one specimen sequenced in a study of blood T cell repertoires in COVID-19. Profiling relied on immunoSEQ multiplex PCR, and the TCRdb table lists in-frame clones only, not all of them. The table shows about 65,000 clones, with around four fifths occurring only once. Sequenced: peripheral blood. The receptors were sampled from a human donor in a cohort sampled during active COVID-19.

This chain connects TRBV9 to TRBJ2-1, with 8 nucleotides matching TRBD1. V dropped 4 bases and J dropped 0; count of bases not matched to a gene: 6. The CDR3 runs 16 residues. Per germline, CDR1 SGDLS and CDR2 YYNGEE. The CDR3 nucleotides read TGTGCCAGCAGCCCGCGACAGGGGAGCTCCTACAATGAGCAGTTCTTC. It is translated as CASSPRQGSSYNEQFF.

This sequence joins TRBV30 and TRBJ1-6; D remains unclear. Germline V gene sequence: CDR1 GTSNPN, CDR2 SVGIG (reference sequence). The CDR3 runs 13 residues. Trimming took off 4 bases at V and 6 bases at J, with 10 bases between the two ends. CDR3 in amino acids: CAWNRDSNSPLHF. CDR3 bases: TGTGCCTGGAACAGAGATTCTAATTCACCCCTCCACTTT.

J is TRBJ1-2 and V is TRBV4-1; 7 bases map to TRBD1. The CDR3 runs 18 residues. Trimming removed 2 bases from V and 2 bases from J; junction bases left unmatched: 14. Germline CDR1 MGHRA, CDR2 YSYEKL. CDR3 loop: CASSQRTGSAYLNYGYTF. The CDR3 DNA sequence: TGCGCCAGCAGCCAACGGACAGGCTCTGCTTACCTCAACTATGGCTACACCTTC.

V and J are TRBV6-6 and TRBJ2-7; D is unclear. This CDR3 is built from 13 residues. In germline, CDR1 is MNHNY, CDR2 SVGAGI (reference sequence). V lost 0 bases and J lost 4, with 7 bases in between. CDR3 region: CASSYSAEYEQYF. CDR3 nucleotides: TGTGCCAGCAGTTACTCTGCGGAGTACGAGCAGTACTTC.

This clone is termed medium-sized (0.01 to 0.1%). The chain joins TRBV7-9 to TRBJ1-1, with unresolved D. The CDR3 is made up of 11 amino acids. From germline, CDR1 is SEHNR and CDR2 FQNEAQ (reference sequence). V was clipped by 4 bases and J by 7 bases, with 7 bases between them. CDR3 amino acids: CASSSSIEAFF. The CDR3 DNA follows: TGTGCCAGCAGCTCCAGTATTGAAGCTTTCTTT.

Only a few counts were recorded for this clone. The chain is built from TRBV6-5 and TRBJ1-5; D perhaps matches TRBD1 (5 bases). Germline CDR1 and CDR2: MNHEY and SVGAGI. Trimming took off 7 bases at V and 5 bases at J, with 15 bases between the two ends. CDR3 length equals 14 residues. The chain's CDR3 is CASNRRGYHQPQHF. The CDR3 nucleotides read TGTGCCAGCAACCGCCGGGGGTACCATCAGCCCCAGCATTTT.

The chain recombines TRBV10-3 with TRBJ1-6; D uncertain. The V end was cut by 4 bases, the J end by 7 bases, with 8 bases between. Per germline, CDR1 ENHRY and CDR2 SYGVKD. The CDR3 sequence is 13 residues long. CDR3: CAISGSQNSPLHF. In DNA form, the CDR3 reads TGTGCCATCAGTGGCTCACAGAATTCACCCCTCCACTTT.

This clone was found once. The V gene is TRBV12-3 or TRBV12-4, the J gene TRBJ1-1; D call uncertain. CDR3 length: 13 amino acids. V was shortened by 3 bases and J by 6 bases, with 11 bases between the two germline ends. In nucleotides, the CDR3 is TGTGCCAGCAGTTTTCGGGGTATCGCTGAAGCTTTCTTT. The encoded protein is CASSFRGIAEAFF.